These 32 T cell receptor beta chains were sequenced from one sample in a study of cytomegalovirus exposure and HLA in healthy donors. Libraries were prepared by immunoSEQ multiplex PCR; TCRdb keeps only in-frame clonotypes and omits some of them. The sample records around 250,000 clones, about 90% being singletons. What was sequenced was PBMCs. The source is a woman aged 18-29 years in good health and CMV-seronegative.

The chain combines TRBV5-1 with TRBJ1-1, with D tentatively TRBD1 (6 bases). V was trimmed by 7 bases and J by 1 base, leaving 11 bases between them. Germline CDR1 reads SGHRS; CDR2 reads YFSETQ. This CDR3 region has 13 residues. The CDR3 nucleotides read TGCGCCAGCGGATCACAGGGGAACACTGAAGCTTTCTTT. Protein: CASGSQGNTEAFF.

The chain couples TRBV7-6 to TRBJ2-2; TRBD1 aligns across 8 bases. Losses at the gene ends were 0 bases for V and 5 bases for J; bases not matched to a gene: 5. The CDR3 sequence is 16 residues long. Germline V gene sequence: CDR1 SGHVS, CDR2 FNYEAQ. CDR3 residues: CASSLAPGGYTGELFF. Here the CDR3 DNA reads TGTGCCAGCAGCTTAGCGCCAGGGGGCTATACCGGGGAGCTGTTTTTT.

V and J are TRBV19 and TRBJ1-4; maybe TRBD1 (6 bases). Trimming cost V 4 bases and J 8 bases, with 20 bases left between them. Per germline, CDR1 LNHDA and CDR2 SQIVND (reference sequence). The CDR3 consists of 16 residues. The CDR3 DNA sequence: TGTGCCAGTAGTACTATCAACCGGGACATGGGGGAAAAACTGTTTTTT. This encodes CASSTINRDMGEKLFF.

The rearrangement joins TRBV2 to TRBJ1-6, with TRBD1 matching over 8 bases. V trimming: 1 base; J trimming: 10 bases; junction bases outside the gene matches: 6. The germline V gene encodes CDR1 SNHLY and CDR2 FYNNEI. The CDR3 sequence is 15 residues long. In DNA form, the CDR3 reads TGTGCCAGCAGTGAAGAGGACAGGGAAGGGTCACCCCTCCACTTT. Its translation: CASSEEDREGSPLHF.

This clone is a singleton in its sample. This chain connects TRBV28 to TRBJ2-2; 12 bases match TRBD1. The CDR3 consists of 16 residues. Germline V gene lookup returns CDR1 MDHEN and CDR2 SYDVKM. V lost 6 bases and J lost 4; bases outside the gene matches: 6. The CDR3 sequence is CASRVGTGGFTGELFF. CDR3 coding DNA: TGTGCCAGCAGAGTGGGGACAGGGGGCTTCACCGGGGAGCTGTTTTTT. The complete variable domain, with remaining parts taken from reference TRBV28 and TRBJ2-2, reads DVKVTQSSRYLVKRTGEKVFLECVQDMDHENMFWYRQDPGLGLRLIYFSYDVKMKEKGDIPEGYSVSREKKERFSLILESASTNQTSMYLCASRVGTGGFTGELFFGEGSRLTVL.

This chain uses TRBV7-2 with TRBJ1-3, with D perhaps TRBD1 (6 bases). The CDR3 covers 17 residues. The V end was cut by 5 bases, the J end by 0 bases, with 17 bases between. Germline loops: CDR1 SGHTA, CDR2 FQGNSA. The CDR3 loop reads CASSGSRRRGSGNTIYF. The DNA for the CDR3 is TGTGCCAGCAGCGGTAGCCGGCGCAGGGGCTCTGGAAACACCATATATTTT.

This clone was observed once. V usage is TRBV2 and J usage is TRBJ1-3; 7 positions agree with TRBD1. J was trimmed by 3 bases and V by 2 bases; bases with no gene match: 10. Per the germline V gene, CDR1 is SNHLY and CDR2 is FYNNEI. The length of the CDR3 is 17 residues. The CDR3 DNA follows: TGTGCCAGCAGTGAATCTATAGGGACAGTAGTTGGAAACACCATATATTTT. Its protein product is CASSESIGTVVGNTIYF.

The V gene is TRBV6-7, the J gene TRBJ2-2, with 8 bases lining up with TRBD2. TRBV6-7 is recorded as an ORF, its role being uncertain. The CDR3 is 15 amino acids. V lost 7 bases, J lost 1 base, and 5 bases stayed unmatched. Written as DNA, the CDR3 is TGTGCCAGCACCAGTAGCGGGATGAACACCGGGGAGCTGTTTTTT. Protein sequence: CASTSSGMNTGELFF.

Concerning this clone: The junction departs from germline at one end; a sequencing error may be responsible. The rearrangement joins TRBV7-2 to TRBJ1-5; D gene unclear. Germline V gene lookup returns CDR1 SGHTA and CDR2 FQGNSA. The CDR3 consists of 12 residues. CDR3 nucleotides: TGTGCCAGCAGCTTACCCTATCAGGCCCAGCATTTT. This encodes CASSLPYQAQHF.

The rearrangement uses TRBV5-1 and TRBJ1-2; 7 nucleotides align to TRBD1. The CDR3 loop spans 15 amino acids. Germline V gene lookup returns CDR1 SGHRS and CDR2 YFSETQ. J was trimmed by 4 bases and V by 5 bases; bases with no gene match: 11. CDR3 sequence: CASSFDGTVPYGYTF. The DNA for the CDR3 is TGCGCCAGCAGTTTCGACGGGACAGTGCCCTATGGCTACACCTTC. Together with reference TRBV5-1 and TRBJ1-2, the CDR3 gives the full variable domain: KAGVTQTPRYLIKTRGQQVTLSCSPISGHRSVSWYQQTPGQGLQFLFEYFSETQRNKGNFPGRFSGRQFSNSRSEMNVSTLELGDSALYLCASSFDGTVPYGYTFGSGTRLTVV.

This chain uses TRBV7-2 with TRBJ2-7; 11 bases line up with TRBD2. The CDR3 is 16 residues long. CDR1 is SGHTA and CDR2 is FQGNSA in the germline V gene. J was trimmed by 4 bases and V by 5 bases; bases with no gene match: 10. The CDR3 here is CASSPQGLAGLYEQYV. CDR3 coding DNA: TGTGCCAGCAGCCCTCAAGGACTAGCGGGCTTATACGAGCAGTACGTC.

V usage is TRBV7-9 and J usage is TRBJ2-1; 10 bases agree with TRBD2. V was clipped by 4 bases and J by 4 bases; unmatched bases: 7. Germline CDR1 is SEHNR and CDR2 is FQNEAQ (reference sequence). The CDR3 is 16 amino acids. The CDR3 DNA reads TGTGCCAGCAGCTCCGAATCTAGCGGGGGTTACAATGAGCAGTTCTTC. It yields the protein CASSSESSGGYNEQFF.

The chain combines TRBV28 with TRBJ2-5; TRBD1 might be the D (5 bases). Germline V gene lookup returns CDR1 MDHEN and CDR2 SYDVKM. This CDR3 is built from 14 residues. The germline V and J ends were trimmed by 1 base and 3 bases, with 9 bases remaining between them. As DNA, the CDR3 is TGTGCCAGCAGTTTATTTGGCAGGGAAGAGACCCAGTACTTC. It codes for CASSLFGREETQYF. The full variable domain, in which reference TRBV28 and TRBJ2-5 provide the parts outside the CDR3, is DVKVTQSSRYLVKRTGEKVFLECVQDMDHENMFWYRQDPGLGLRLIYFSYDVKMKEKGDIPEGYSVSREKKERFSLILESASTNQTSMYLCASSLFGREETQYFGPGTRLLVL.

This CDR3 reads CASSLFNRGQANYGYTF. In DNA form, the CDR3 reads TGTGCCAGCAGTTTATTTAACAGGGGGCAAGCTAACTATGGCTACACCTTC. The chain carries TRBV28 and TRBJ1-2, with 9 bases that match TRBD1. V lost 1 base, J lost 0 bases, and 6 bases stayed unmatched. The CDR3 sequence is 17 residues long. Germline CDR1 MDHEN, CDR2 SYDVKM.

The gene calls are TRBV4-1 and TRBJ1-1; D call uncertain. There are 14 residues in the CDR3. Germline V CDR1 and CDR2: MGHRA, YSYEKL. V lost 0 bases and J lost 6, with 11 bases in between. The CDR3 DNA follows: TGCGCCAGCAGCCAAGAAGGAGGGTATTCTGAAGCTTTCTTT. This encodes CASSQEGGYSEAFF.

The chain recombines TRBV7-9 with TRBJ1-2; maybe TRBD1 (5 bases). V shed 1 base and J shed 8 bases, with 14 bases lying between them. The CDR3 runs to 14 residues. Germline V lookup: CDR1 SEHNR, CDR2 FQNEAQ (reference sequence). The CDR3 sequence: CASSLGREIYGYTF. The CDR3 DNA reads TGTGCCAGCAGCTTAGGCAGGGAAATCTACGGCTACACCTTC. Full variable domain (rest looked up from reference TRBV7-9 and TRBJ1-2): DTGVSQNPRHKITKRGQNVTFRCDPISEHNRLYWYRQTLGQGPEFLTYFQNEAQLEKSRLLSDRFSAERPKGSFSTLEIQRTEQGDSAMYLCASSLGREIYGYTFGSGTRLTVV.

The gene calls are TRBV15 and TRBJ2-7; 9 bases are shared with TRBD1. The CDR3 loop spans 14 amino acids. The germline gives CDR1 LNHNV, CDR2 YYDKDF (reference sequence). V lost 5 bases to trimming and J lost 2 bases; unmatched junction nucleotides: 4. The CDR3 sequence: CATSGRTGAYEQYV. The CDR3 nucleotides are TGTGCCACCAGCGGGCGGACAGGGGCCTACGAGCAGTACGTC.

This clone is a singleton in its sample. CDR3 loop: CASSPLARELGYEQYF. The DNA for the CDR3 is TGTGCCAGCTCACCCCTCGCGAGGGAATTGGGGTACGAGCAGTACTTC. The V and J genes are TRBV18 and TRBJ2-7, with D perhaps TRBD2 (5 bases). This CDR3 is 16 amino acids long. Germline CDR1 is KGHSH and CDR2 is LQKENI. Trimming removed 3 bases at V and 4 bases at J, with 19 bases between.

The chain joins TRBV27 to TRBJ1-1; the D is unclear. Germline V gene sequence: CDR1 MNHEY, CDR2 SMNVEV (reference sequence). V was clipped by 3 bases and J by 1 base, with 12 bases between them. This CDR3 has 15 residues. The CDR3: CASSFLPEANTEAFF. CDR3 nucleotides: TGTGCCAGCAGTTTTTTACCGGAGGCGAACACTGAAGCTTTCTTT.

To note about this clone: Other DNA sequences in the sample encode the same CDR3. The rearrangement links TRBV28 to TRBJ2-2; weak D call: TRBD1 (6 bases). V lost 6 bases to trimming and J lost 1 base, with 6 bases between them. Germline loops: CDR1 MDHEN, CDR2 SYDVKM. There are 13 residues in the CDR3. CDR3 sequence reads: CASRDRNTGELFF. DNA of the CDR3: TGTGCCAGCAGGGACAGGAACACCGGGGAGCTGTTTTTT.

This chain links TRBV19 with TRBJ1-4; TRBD1 agrees at 7 bases. V lost 7 bases, J lost 5 bases, and 10 bases stayed unmatched. Germline CDR1 is LNHDA and CDR2 is SQIVND (reference sequence). The CDR3 sequence is 15 residues long. As DNA, the CDR3 is TGTGCCAGTAAAGACTTGACAGGGAGGAATGAAAAACTGTTTTTT. Encoded protein: CASKDLTGRNEKLFF.

The chain couples TRBV6-1 to TRBJ2-7; TRBD1 agrees at 9 bases. V lost 6 bases, J lost 4 bases, and 4 bases stayed unmatched. The V gene's germline CDR1 is MNHNS and CDR2 SASEGT. The length of the CDR3 is 13 residues. The DNA of the CDR3 is TGTGCCAGCAGGGGGACAGGGAAGTACGAGCAGTACTTC. Translating it yields CASRGTGKYEQYF.

The chain carries TRBV7-2 and TRBJ2-5, with D uncertain. Trimming took 5 bases from V and 2 from J, leaving 9 bases between them. The CDR3 consists of 13 residues. Per germline, CDR1 SGHTA and CDR2 FQGNSA. DNA for the CDR3: TGTGCCAGCAGCCAACATCAACAAGAGACCCAGTACTTC. The encoded protein is CASSQHQQETQYF.

The rearrangement links TRBV28 to TRBJ1-1; 7 bases match TRBD1. The CDR3 contains 15 residues. The junction had 11 bases not matched to a gene; V was cut back by 5 bases and J by 5 bases. CDR1 MDHEN and CDR2 SYDVKM come from the germline V gene. This CDR3 is CASSLLKQGRTEAFF. The CDR3 region has the DNA TGTGCCAGCAGTCTACTGAAACAGGGGCGGACTGAAGCTTTCTTT.

The rearrangement joins TRBV6-5 to TRBJ2-2; 12 nucleotides match TRBD2. Unmatched junction bases numbered 4, after V lost 7 bases and J lost 4 bases. The length of the CDR3 is 15 residues. Looked up from germline, CDR1 is MNHEY and CDR2 is SVGAGI. CDR3 bases: TGTGCCAGCATCTCTAGCGGGGGGGCCACCGGGGAGCTGTTTTTT. This sequence encodes CASISSGGATGELFF.

The chain couples TRBV5-1 to TRBJ2-2, with a tentative D call TRBD1 (5 bases). Trimming cost V 0 bases and J 0 bases, with 21 bases left between them. The germline gives CDR1 SGHRS, CDR2 YFSETQ. This CDR3 has 20 amino acids. The DNA of the CDR3 is TGCGCCAGCAGCTTGGGATTGTTTACCCGCCAGGGCCCGAACACCGGGGAGCTGTTTTTT. It is translated as CASSLGLFTRQGPNTGELFF.

The CDR3 protein is CASSPPPGRTSTDTQYF. The CDR3, as DNA: TGTGCCAGCTCACCTCCCCCCGGACGGACAAGCACAGATACGCAGTATTTT. The chain is built from TRBV18 and TRBJ2-3; TRBD1 might be the D (5 bases). The germline V gene encodes CDR1 KGHSH and CDR2 LQKENI. The V gene lost 3 bases and the J gene lost 0 bases, with 16 bases spanning the gap. This CDR3 comprises 17 residues.

This chain joins TRBV4-1 and TRBJ2-1, with 8 bases aligning to TRBD2. The V gene's germline CDR1 is MGHRA and CDR2 YSYEKL. V gave up 2 bases and J gave up 10 bases; unmatched junction bases: 10. CDR3 length: 15 amino acids. CDR3 DNA sequence: TGCGCCAGCAGCCAACTGATCGGGGGGGCCGTCGAGCAGTTCTTC. This encodes CASSQLIGGAVEQFF.

V and J are TRBV27 and TRBJ2-2; possibly TRBD1 for D (6 bases). V was pared by 6 bases and J by 6 bases, with 14 bases between. This CDR3 has 14 residues. CDR1 and CDR2 (germline): MNHEY, SMNVEV (reference sequence). The CDR3 region has the DNA TGTGCCAGCAGACCGGGACACGGTCCCGGGGAGCTGTTTTTT. This codes for CASRPGHGPGELFF.

The V call is TRBV9, the J call TRBJ2-3, with TRBD1 identical over 7 bases. Germline CDR1 reads SGDLS; CDR2 reads YYNGEE. V dropped 0 bases and J dropped 6; count of bases not matched to a gene: 10. The length of the CDR3 is 16 residues. Here the CDR3 reads CASSVGSSGGVDTQYF. CDR3 DNA: TGTGCCAGCAGCGTAGGTTCTTCAGGGGGAGTTGATACGCAGTATTTT.

The rearrangement joins TRBV5-1 to TRBJ2-3; 9 nucleotides align to TRBD2. CDR1 SGHRS and CDR2 YFSETQ come from the germline V gene. This CDR3 contains 16 residues. V dropped 0 bases and J dropped 1; count of bases not matched to a gene: 3. The CDR3 loop is CASSLVPSGGTDTQYF. The DNA of the CDR3 is TGCGCCAGCAGCTTGGTCCCTAGCGGGGGCACAGATACGCAGTATTTT. The full variable domain, its missing parts supplied by reference TRBV5-1 and TRBJ2-3, is KAGVTQTPRYLIKTRGQQVTLSCSPISGHRSVSWYQQTPGQGLQFLFEYFSETQRNKGNFPGRFSGRQFSNSRSEMNVSTLELGDSALYLCASSLVPSGGTDTQYFGPGTRLTVL.

V usage is TRBV7-9 and J usage is TRBJ1-1; no definite D call. CDR1 SEHNR and CDR2 FQNEAQ come from the germline V gene (reference sequence). This CDR3 comprises 13 residues. V dropped 6 bases and J dropped 1 base, with 9 bases sitting between them. The CDR3 loop reads CASRSLGNTEAFF. The DNA for the CDR3 is TGTGCCAGCAGATCACTAGGGAACACTGAAGCTTTCTTT.